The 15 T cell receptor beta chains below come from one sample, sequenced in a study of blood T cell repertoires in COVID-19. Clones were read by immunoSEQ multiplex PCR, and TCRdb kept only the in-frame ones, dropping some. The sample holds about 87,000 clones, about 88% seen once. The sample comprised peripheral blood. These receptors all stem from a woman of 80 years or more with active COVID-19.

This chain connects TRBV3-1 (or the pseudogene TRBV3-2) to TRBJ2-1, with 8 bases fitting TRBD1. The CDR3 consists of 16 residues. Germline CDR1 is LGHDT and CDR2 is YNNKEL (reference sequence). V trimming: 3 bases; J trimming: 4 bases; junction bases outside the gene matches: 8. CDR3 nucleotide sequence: TGTGCCAGCAGCCACCGTCCCGGGACAGGATACAATGAGCAGTTCTTC. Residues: CASSHRPGTGYNEQFF.

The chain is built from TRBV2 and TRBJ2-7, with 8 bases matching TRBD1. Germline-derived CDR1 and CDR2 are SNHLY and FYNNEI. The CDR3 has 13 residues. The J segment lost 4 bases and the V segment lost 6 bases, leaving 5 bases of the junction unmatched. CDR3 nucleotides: TGTGCCAGCAGGTCCCAGGGGGCGTACGAGCAGTACTTC. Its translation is CASRSQGAYEQYF.

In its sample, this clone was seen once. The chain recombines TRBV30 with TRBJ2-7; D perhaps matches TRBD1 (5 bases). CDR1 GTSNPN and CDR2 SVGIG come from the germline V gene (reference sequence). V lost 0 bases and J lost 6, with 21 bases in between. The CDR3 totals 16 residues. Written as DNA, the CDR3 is TGTGCCTGGAGTGTAGGAATTCCCCCCCAGGGTATCGAGCAGTACTTC. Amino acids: CAWSVGIPPQGIEQYF.

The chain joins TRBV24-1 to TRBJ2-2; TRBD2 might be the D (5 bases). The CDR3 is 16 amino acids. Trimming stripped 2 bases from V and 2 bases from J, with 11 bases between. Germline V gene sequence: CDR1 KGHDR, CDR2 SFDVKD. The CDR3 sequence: CATSDYGRVNTGELFF. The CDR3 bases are TGTGCCACCAGTGATTATGGGAGAGTAAACACCGGGGAGCTGTTTTTT.

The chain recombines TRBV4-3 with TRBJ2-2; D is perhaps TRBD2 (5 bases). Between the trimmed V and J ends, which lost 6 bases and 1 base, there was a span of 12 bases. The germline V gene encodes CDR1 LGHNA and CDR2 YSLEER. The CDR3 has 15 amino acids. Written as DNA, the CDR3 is TGCGCCAGCAGGGGTATAGGGAGGAACACCGGGGAGCTGTTTTTT. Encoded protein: CASRGIGRNTGELFF.

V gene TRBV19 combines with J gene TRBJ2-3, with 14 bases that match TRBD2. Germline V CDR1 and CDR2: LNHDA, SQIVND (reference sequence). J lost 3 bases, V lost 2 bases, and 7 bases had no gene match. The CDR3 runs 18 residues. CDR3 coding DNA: TGTGCCAGTAGTATACGGGGACTAGCGGGAGATCGGACAGATACGCAGTATTTT. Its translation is CASSIRGLAGDRTDTQYF.

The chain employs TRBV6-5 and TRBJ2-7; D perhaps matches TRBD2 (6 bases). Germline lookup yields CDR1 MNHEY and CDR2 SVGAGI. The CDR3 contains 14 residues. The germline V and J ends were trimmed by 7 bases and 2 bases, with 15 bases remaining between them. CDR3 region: CASTDGSPTYEQYF. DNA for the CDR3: TGTGCCAGCACCGACGGGAGCCCTACCTACGAGCAGTACTTC.

This CDR3 reads CASSRPGTGVVGANVLTF. CDR3 sequence (DNA): TGTGCCAGCAGTCGACCCGGGACAGGCGTCGTTGGGGCCAACGTCCTGACTTTC. This chain uses TRBV28 with TRBJ2-6, with 8 positions matching TRBD1. The V and J ends lost 5 bases and 3 bases, in that order; junction bases with no gene match: 12. This CDR3 is built from 18 residues. In germline, CDR1 is MDHEN, CDR2 SYDVKM.

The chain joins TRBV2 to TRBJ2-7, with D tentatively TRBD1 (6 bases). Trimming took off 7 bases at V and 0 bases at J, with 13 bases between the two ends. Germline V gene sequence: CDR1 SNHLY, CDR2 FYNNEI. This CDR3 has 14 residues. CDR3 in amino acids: CASIRQETSYEQYF. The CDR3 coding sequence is TGTGCCAGCATCCGACAGGAAACCTCCTACGAGCAGTACTTC.

The CDR3 DNA reads as TGTGCCAGCAGCTTGCGGGGGTGGCGAGAGACCCAGTACTTC. Encoded protein: CASSLRGWRETQYF. The chain recombines TRBV5-6 with TRBJ2-5; maybe TRBD2 (6 bases). V lost 1 base to trimming and J lost 4 bases, with 11 bases between them. CDR1 is SGHDT and CDR2 is YYEEEE in the germline V gene. The CDR3 is 14 residues long.

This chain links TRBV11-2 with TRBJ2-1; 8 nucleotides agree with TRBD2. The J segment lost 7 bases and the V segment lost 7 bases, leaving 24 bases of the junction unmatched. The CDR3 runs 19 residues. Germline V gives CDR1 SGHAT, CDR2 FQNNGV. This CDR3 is CASTTPQDSSGESGNEQFF. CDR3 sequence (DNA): TGTGCCAGCACCACCCCTCAGGACAGTAGCGGGGAATCAGGGAATGAGCAGTTCTTC.

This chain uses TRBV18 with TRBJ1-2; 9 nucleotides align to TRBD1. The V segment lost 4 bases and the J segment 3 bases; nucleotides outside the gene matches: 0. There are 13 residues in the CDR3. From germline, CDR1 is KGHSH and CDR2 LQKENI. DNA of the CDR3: TGTGCCAGCTCACGGACAGGGGACTATGGCTACACCTTC. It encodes CASSRTGDYGYTF.

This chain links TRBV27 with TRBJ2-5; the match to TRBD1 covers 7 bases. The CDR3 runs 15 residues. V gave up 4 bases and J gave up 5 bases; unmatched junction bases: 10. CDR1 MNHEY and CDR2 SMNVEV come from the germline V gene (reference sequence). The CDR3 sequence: CASSSYRGRRETQYF. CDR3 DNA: TGTGCCAGCAGTTCGTACAGGGGAAGAAGGGAGACCCAGTACTTC.

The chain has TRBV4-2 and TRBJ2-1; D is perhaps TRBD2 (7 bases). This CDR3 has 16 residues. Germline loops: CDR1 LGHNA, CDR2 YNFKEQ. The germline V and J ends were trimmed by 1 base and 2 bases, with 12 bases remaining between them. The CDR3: CASSQVTGRAYNEQFF. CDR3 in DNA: TGTGCCAGCAGCCAAGTTACAGGGAGGGCCTACAATGAGCAGTTCTTC.

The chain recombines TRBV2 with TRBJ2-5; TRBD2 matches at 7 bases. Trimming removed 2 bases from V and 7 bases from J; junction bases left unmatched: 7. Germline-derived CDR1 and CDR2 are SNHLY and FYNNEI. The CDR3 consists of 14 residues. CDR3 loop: CASSESGLVVTQYF. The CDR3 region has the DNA TGTGCCAGCAGTGAAAGCGGACTAGTGGTGACCCAGTACTTC.